The rows below give T cell receptor beta chains drawn from one sample of a study of blood T cell repertoires in COVID-19. Clones were read by immunoSEQ multiplex PCR, and TCRdb kept only the in-frame ones, dropping some. Here the sample spans roughly 66,000 clones, roughly 82% being singletons. Sequenced material: peripheral blood. The receptors come from a man aged 60 to 69 with acute or convalescent COVID-19. Each CDR3 is given with its conserved first and last residue. D genes are given only for firm matches. Expanded clones are given a class, and other clones once, few, many or no size at all.

DNA,CDR3,size,D,V,J
TGCGCCAGCAGCCAAGGACAGAATTGGTATAATTCACCCCTCCACTTT,CASSQGQNWYNSPLHF,.,.,TRBV5-1,TRBJ1-6
TGTGCCTGGAGTGCCCCGGGTGGGTCGAATTCACCCCTCCACTTT,CAWSAPGGSNSPLHF,.,.,TRBV30,TRBJ1-6
TGTGCCAGCACCTCCCCCGTTGCAAATGAGGAGACCCAGTACTTC,CASTSPVANEETQYF,few,.,TRBV7-9,TRBJ2-5
TGTGCCAGCAGGGGGGACATGAACACTGAAGCTTTCTTT,CASRGDMNTEAFF,.,.,TRBV2,TRBJ1-1
TGTGCCAGCAGTACTTGGGACCAGCGCGGGGCGCAGTATTTT,CASSTWDQRGAQYF,.,.,TRBV6-5,TRBJ2-3
TGTGCCAGCAGTGGTCAGGGGGCTCGGGGCTACACCTTC,CASSGQGARGYTF,few,TRBD1,TRBV11-3,TRBJ1-2
TGCGCCAGCAGCTTGCAGGGAGGATCCTACGAGCAGTACTTC,CASSLQGGSYEQYF,few,.,TRBV5-1,TRBJ2-7
TGTGCCAGCAGTTCCACCAACCGGGACAGGGGGATCAATGAGCAGTTCTTC,CASSSTNRDRGINEQFF,.,TRBD1,TRBV6-4,TRBJ2-1
TGTGCCAGTAGTTTAACCGGAGGGGGCAACTATGGCTACACCTTC,CASSLTGGGNYGYTF,.,TRBD1,TRBV19,TRBJ1-2
TGTGCCAGCAGCCCCCCGGGACAGGCGATAAACACCATATATTTT,CASSPPGQAINTIYF,few,TRBD1,TRBV7-8,TRBJ1-3
TGTGCCAGCAGCCTCGGACAGGCGGGTAATTCACCCCTCCACTTT,CASSLGQAGNSPLHF,.,TRBD1,TRBV7-2,TRBJ1-6
TGTGCCAGCAGTGAACAGGGTAACGAAAAACTGTTTTTT,CASSEQGNEKLFF,.,.,TRBV2,TRBJ1-4
TGTGCCAGCAGCCTACGACCGGGACTAGCGGGGCCTAATGAGCAGTTCTTC,CASSLRPGLAGPNEQFF,.,TRBD2,TRBV3-1/TRBV3-2,TRBJ2-1
TGCGCCAGCAGCTTGGAGGGCCGGGGCAGGGGCACTGAAGCTTTCTTT,CASSLEGRGRGTEAFF,.,.,TRBV5-1,TRBJ1-1
TGCGCCAGCAGCCAAGATTTCAGGGGAACCGGGGAGCTGTTTTTT,CASSQDFRGTGELFF,.,.,TRBV4-3,TRBJ2-2
TGTGCCAGCAGCGTATATCTGGCGGCCGCCTACAATGAGCAGTTCTTC,CASSVYLAAAYNEQFF,.,.,TRBV9,TRBJ2-1
TGTGCCAGCAGTTACTCGACTCTGAACACTGAAGCTTTCTTT,CASSYSTLNTEAFF,.,.,TRBV6-5,TRBJ1-1
TGTGCCAGCAGCCCTGATCCGGGTCGTGGAAACACCATATATTTT,CASSPDPGRGNTIYF,.,.,TRBV7-2,TRBJ1-3
TGTGCCAGCAGCGTAGGTAGCTCTGGAAACACCATATATTTT,CASSVGSSGNTIYF,.,.,TRBV9,TRBJ1-3
TGTGCCAGCACCAATATGTACAGGGCTGAAGCTTTCTTT,CASTNMYRAEAFF,.,.,TRBV5-5,TRBJ1-1
TGTGCCAGCAGCCTCCATGGGACAATGGGTCAGCCCCAGCATTTT,CASSLHGTMGQPQHF,.,.,TRBV5-6,TRBJ1-5
TGCGCCAGCAGCCAAGATAGACTAAATACGCAGTATTTT,CASSQDRLNTQYF,.,.,TRBV4-1,TRBJ2-3
TGTGCCAGCAGCTGGGACAGTTACAATCAGCCCCAGCATTTT,CASSWDSYNQPQHF,.,TRBD1,TRBV6-2/TRBV6-3,TRBJ1-5
TGTGCCAGCAGCCTAAGACAGGGGGCTTCGGGCGGGGAGCTGTTTTTT,CASSLRQGASGGELFF,.,TRBD1,TRBV11-2,TRBJ2-2
TGCGCCAGCAGCCTGCGATGGGGACAGACCACAGATACGCAGTATTTT,CASSLRWGQTTDTQYF,.,TRBD1,TRBV4-3,TRBJ2-3
TGTGCCAGTAGTACCTATGGGGGGGAGACAGATACGCAGTATTTT,CASSTYGGETDTQYF,.,TRBD2,TRBV19,TRBJ2-3
TGTGCCAGCAGCCAGATCCTACAGGGATCGAGAGACGAAAAACTGTTTTTT,CASSQILQGSRDEKLFF,.,.,TRBV4-2,TRBJ1-4
TGTGCCTGGGCCCGACAGAATAACTATGGCTACACCTTC,CAWARQNNYGYTF,.,.,TRBV30,TRBJ1-2
TGTGCCAGCAGCCAAGGAGGCGACACCGGGGAGCTGTTTTTT,CASSQGGDTGELFF,.,.,TRBV3-1/TRBV3-2,TRBJ2-2
TGTGCCACCGCCCGGACAGGGGGCCGGAACACCGGGGAGCTGTTTTTT,CATARTGGRNTGELFF,.,TRBD1,TRBV10-3,TRBJ2-2
TGCGCCAGCAGCCAAGATGAAACAGGGGGCTCGGAGACCCAGTACTTC,CASSQDETGGSETQYF,.,TRBD1,TRBV4-1,TRBJ2-5
TGCAGTGCCCCCTTTTTGGATACGCAGTATTTT,CSAPFLDTQYF,.,.,TRBV20-1,TRBJ2-3
TGTGCCAGCAGCTTAGGAGTGGGCCGATCAGATACGCAGTATTTT,CASSLGVGRSDTQYF,few,.,TRBV7-2,TRBJ2-3
TGTGCCAGCAGCTTTGATGAGAGGCAGCCCCAGCATTTT,CASSFDERQPQHF,.,.,TRBV5-8,TRBJ1-5
TGTGCCAGCAGCTTGGCCGGGGGGGGCGGTCAGCCCCAGCATTTT,CASSLAGGGGQPQHF,.,.,TRBV5-6,TRBJ1-5
TGTGCCAGCGGGAGGACTGCTAAAGAGACCCAGTACTTC,CASGRTAKETQYF,.,.,TRBV7-2,TRBJ2-5
TGTGCCAGCACTATGTCGGGGACATCGTATAATTCACCCCTCCACTTT,CASTMSGTSYNSPLHF,.,.,TRBV7-9,TRBJ1-6
TGTGCCAGTAGAGTAAGGACAGGGCCAAGCACAGATACGCAGTATTTT,CASRVRTGPSTDTQYF,.,TRBD1,TRBV19,TRBJ2-3
TGTGCCAGCAGCCTGAGGACAGGGGGGACCGGGGAGCTGTTTTTT,CASSLRTGGTGELFF,.,TRBD1,TRBV3-1/TRBV3-2,TRBJ2-2
TGTGCCAGCAGCTTGGGGAGGGGCTTTGTTCAGCCCCAGCATTTT,CASSLGRGFVQPQHF,few,.,TRBV5-8,TRBJ1-5
TGTGCCAGCAGCTTGGGGGTAGCGACAGGCTATAATTCACCCCTCCACTTT,CASSLGVATGYNSPLHF,.,.,TRBV5-6,TRBJ1-6
TGCAGCGTTGGCCCCCTAGCGGGGACCTCCAATGAGCAGTTCTTC,CSVGPLAGTSNEQFF,.,TRBD2,TRBV29-1,TRBJ2-1
TGTGCCAGCAGCCCCCGGGACAGGGGTAAGGAGACCCAGTACTTC,CASSPRDRGKETQYF,.,TRBD1,TRBV5-4,TRBJ2-5
TGTGCCTGGATGGACACGCGGAGAATTTGGAACACTGAAGCTTTCTTT,CAWMDTRRIWNTEAFF,.,.,TRBV30,TRBJ1-1
TGTGCCAGCAGCTTGCTAGGGGGCGATGAAAAACTGTTTTTT,CASSLLGGDEKLFF,few,TRBD1,TRBV7-9,TRBJ1-4
TGTGCCAGCAGCGCGACAGGGAACACTGAAGCTTTCTTT,CASSATGNTEAFF,.,.,TRBV5-6,TRBJ1-1
TGTGCCAGCAGCCGACAGAAGAACACTGAAGCTTTCTTT,CASSRQKNTEAFF,.,.,TRBV6-2/TRBV6-3,TRBJ1-1
TGTGCCAGCAGCACAGGGGGGGATTCACCCCTCCACTTT,CASSTGGDSPLHF,.,TRBD1,TRBV3-1/TRBV3-2,TRBJ1-6
TGTGCCAGCAGTTACGGCGGCTATTCCTCCTACGAGCAGTACTTC,CASSYGGYSSYEQYF,.,.,TRBV6-2/TRBV6-3,TRBJ2-7
TGTGCCAGCAGCCCCGGAGCGAACACTGAAGCTTTCTTT,CASSPGANTEAFF,.,.,TRBV6-5,TRBJ1-1
TGCGCCAGCAGCTTGGGTGGGGAGCGCAATCAGCCCCAGCATTTT,CASSLGGERNQPQHF,.,.,TRBV5-1,TRBJ1-5
TGCGCCAGCAGCTTGGTGGGGCTTCTTGCCCTTCCCACCGAGCAGTACTTC,CASSLVGLLALPTEQYF,.,.,TRBV5-1,TRBJ2-7
TGTGCCACCAGCAGAGATCCCCGAGGGAATGAAAAACTGTTTTTT,CATSRDPRGNEKLFF,.,.,TRBV15,TRBJ1-4
TGCGCCAGCAGCCAAGGGTACAGGGATCAGCCCCAGCATTTT,CASSQGYRDQPQHF,.,.,TRBV4-3,TRBJ1-5